Listed here are 5 T cell receptor beta chains from one sample, sequenced in a study of blood T cell repertoires in COVID-19. The table came from immunoSEQ multiplex PCR; TCRdb's copy has only in-frame clones and leaves some out. Of around 400,000 clones listed, about 90% are singletons. The material sequenced was peripheral blood. The receptors shown here come from a woman aged 60-75 years with COVID-19, enrolled during active disease.

The J gene is TRBJ2-7, the V gene TRBV10-3; 7 positions agree with TRBD1. The CDR3 totals 15 residues. V lost 3 bases and J lost 7; bases outside the gene matches: 12. Germline values: CDR1 ENHRY, CDR2 SYGVKD. The CDR3 reads CAISDPYGTVGEQYF. Here the CDR3 DNA reads TGTGCCATCAGTGACCCATACGGGACAGTAGGAGAGCAGTACTTC.

The chain couples TRBV3-1 (or the pseudogene TRBV3-2) to TRBJ2-2; 8 bases are shared with TRBD1. V dropped 4 bases and J dropped 0; count of bases not matched to a gene: 4. This CDR3 spans 16 amino acids. From germline, CDR1 is LGHDT and CDR2 YNNKEL (reference sequence). The CDR3 nucleotides read TGTGCCAGCAGCCTAGGACAGGGATCGAACACCGGGGAGCTGTTTTTT. Protein: CASSLGQGSNTGELFF.

This clone turned up a few times. The V and J genes are TRBV28 and TRBJ1-5; 9 bases agree with TRBD1. The germline V gene encodes CDR1 MDHEN and CDR2 SYDVKM. CDR3 length: 17 amino acids. The trim removed 5 bases at V and 1 base at J, leaving 9 bases unmatched. The CDR3 loop is CASSPPQGAGSNQPQHF. CDR3 DNA sequence: TGTGCCAGCAGTCCCCCACAGGGGGCAGGCAGCAATCAGCCCCAGCATTTT.

This chain joins TRBV15 and TRBJ2-7; tentative D call: TRBD1 (6 bases). Germline V gene data show CDR1 as LNHNV and CDR2 as YYDKDF (reference sequence). V was clipped by 1 base and J by 1 base, with 11 bases between them. This CDR3 has 15 amino acids. The CDR3 loop is CATSRGQDYSYEQYF. CDR3 in DNA: TGTGCCACCAGCAGAGGACAGGATTATTCCTACGAGCAGTACTTC.

The chain links TRBV5-8 to TRBJ1-5; D not resolved. This CDR3 is 15 amino acids long. Trimming removed 0 bases at V and 6 bases at J, with 13 bases between. The V gene's germline CDR1 is SGHTS and CDR2 YDEGEE. The CDR3 nucleotides read TGTGCCAGCAGCTTGGGTGTGGGGAGTAGTCAGCCCCAGCATTTT. Amino acids: CASSLGVGSSQPQHF.